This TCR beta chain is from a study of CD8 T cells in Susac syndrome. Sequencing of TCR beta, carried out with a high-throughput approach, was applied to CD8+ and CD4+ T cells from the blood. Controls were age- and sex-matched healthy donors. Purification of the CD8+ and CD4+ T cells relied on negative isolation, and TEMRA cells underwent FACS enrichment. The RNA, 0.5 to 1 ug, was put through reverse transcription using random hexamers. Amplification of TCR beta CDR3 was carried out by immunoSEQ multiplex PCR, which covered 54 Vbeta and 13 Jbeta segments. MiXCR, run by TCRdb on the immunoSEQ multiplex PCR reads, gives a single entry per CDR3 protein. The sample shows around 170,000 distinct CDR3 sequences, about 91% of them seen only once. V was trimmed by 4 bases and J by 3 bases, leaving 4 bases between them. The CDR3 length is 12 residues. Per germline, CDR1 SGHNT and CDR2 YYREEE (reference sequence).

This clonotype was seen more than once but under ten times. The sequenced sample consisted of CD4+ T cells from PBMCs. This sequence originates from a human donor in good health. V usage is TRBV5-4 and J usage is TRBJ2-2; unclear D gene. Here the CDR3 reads CASSVYTGELFF. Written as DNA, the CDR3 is TGTGCCAGCAGCGTATACACCGGGGAGCTGTTTTTT. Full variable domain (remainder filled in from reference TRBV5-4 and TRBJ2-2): ETGVTQSPTHLIKTRGQQVTLRCSSQSGHNTVSWYQQALGQGPQFIFQYYREEENGRGNFPPRFSGLQFPNYSSELNVNALELDDSALYLCASSVYTGELFFGEGSRLTVL.